The T cell receptor beta chain under discussion was sequenced for a study of T-cell reconstitution after alpha-beta-depleted transplantation in children. During its preparation, the TCRbeta library received unique molecular identifiers. MiXCR, run by TCRdb on the PCR reads, gives a single entry per CDR3 protein. This table has more than 450,000 distinct CDR3 sequences, about 18% appearing once. The table lists this clonotype with a few counts. Trimming left V 1 base short and J 1 base short, with 16 bases between. The germline V gene has CDR1 MGHRA and CDR2 YSYEKL. There are 17 residues in the CDR3. The J gene is TRBJ2-5, the V gene TRBV4-1, with D possibly matching TRBD2 (5 bases). This clonotype was obtained from a human donor who donated a stem cell graft to a child with acute lymphoblastic leukemia. Sequences were derived from PBMCs from the stem cell graft donor, sampled from the stem cell graft. CDR3 loop: CASSQVFGRGPQETQYF. CDR3 DNA sequence: TGCGCCAGCAGCCAAGTCTTCGGGCGCGGGCCCCAAGAGACCCAGTACTTC.